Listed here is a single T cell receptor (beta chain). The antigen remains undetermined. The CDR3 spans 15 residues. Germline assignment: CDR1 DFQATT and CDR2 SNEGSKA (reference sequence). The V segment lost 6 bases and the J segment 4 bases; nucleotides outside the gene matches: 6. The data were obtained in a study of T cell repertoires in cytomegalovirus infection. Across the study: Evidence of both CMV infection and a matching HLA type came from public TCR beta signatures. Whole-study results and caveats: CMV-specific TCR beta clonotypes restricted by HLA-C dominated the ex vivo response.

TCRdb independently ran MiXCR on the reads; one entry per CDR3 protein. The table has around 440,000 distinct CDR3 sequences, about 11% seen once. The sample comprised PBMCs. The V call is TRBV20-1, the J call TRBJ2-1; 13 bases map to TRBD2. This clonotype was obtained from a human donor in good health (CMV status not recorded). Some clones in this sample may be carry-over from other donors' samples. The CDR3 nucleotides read TGCAGTGCCAACCCGGGACTAGCGGGATACAATGAGCAGTTCTTC. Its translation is CSANPGLAGYNEQFF.